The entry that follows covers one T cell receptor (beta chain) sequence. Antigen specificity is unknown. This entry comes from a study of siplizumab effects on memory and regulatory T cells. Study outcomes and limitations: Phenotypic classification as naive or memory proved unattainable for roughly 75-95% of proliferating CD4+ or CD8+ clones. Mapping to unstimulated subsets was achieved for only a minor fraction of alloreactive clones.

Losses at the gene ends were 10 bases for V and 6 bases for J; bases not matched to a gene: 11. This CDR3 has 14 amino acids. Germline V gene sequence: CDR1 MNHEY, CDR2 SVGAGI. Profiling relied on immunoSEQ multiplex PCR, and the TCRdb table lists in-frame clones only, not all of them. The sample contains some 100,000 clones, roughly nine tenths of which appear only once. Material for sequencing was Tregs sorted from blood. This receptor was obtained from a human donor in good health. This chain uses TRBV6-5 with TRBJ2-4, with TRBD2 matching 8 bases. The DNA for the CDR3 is TGTGCCACCCGTGGAGCGGGAGTGGGAAACATTCAGTACTTC. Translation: CATRGAGVGNIQYF.